The 19 T cell receptor beta chains below were found in one sample sequenced in a study of blood T cells in healthy people across ages. The authors ran a second PCR of 7 to 11 cycles using a sample-barcoded 5' primer and a J-beta primer mix. TCRdb used MiXCR to reprocess the 5' RACE reads, holding one entry per CDR3 protein. The table has around 1.7 million distinct CDR3 sequences, 28% seen once; the top ten hold around 7.7%. Sequenced input: blood. These receptors all stem from a woman in her 30s in good health.

The chain employs TRBV5-1 and TRBJ2-1; 10 nucleotides match TRBD1. J was trimmed by 10 bases and V by 0 bases; bases with no gene match: 10. The CDR3 runs to 16 residues. From germline, CDR1 is SGHRS and CDR2 YFSETQ. The CDR3 bases are TGCGCCAGCAGCTTGGGGGACAGGGGCGGAGGTTCCGAGCAGTTCTTC. This sequence encodes CASSLGDRGGGSEQFF.

The chain employs TRBV6-5 and TRBJ2-1; either TRBD1 or TRBD2 may supply D (5 bases each). The CDR3 length is 15 residues. CDR1 is MNHEY, CDR2 SVGAGI, per germline. Trimming took 5 bases from V and 0 from J, leaving 11 bases between them. The DNA of the CDR3 is TGTGCCAGCAGTCGGGACGCCAGCTCCTACAATGAGCAGTTCTTC. It translates to CASSRDASSYNEQFF.

This clonotype was seen only a few times. V is TRBV6-2 or TRBV6-3 and J is TRBJ2-3, with TRBD2 identical over 8 bases. J gave up 2 bases and V 2 bases, and 3 bases lay outside the gene matches. Germline V lookup: CDR1 MNHEY, CDR2 SVGEGT. This CDR3 comprises 15 residues. The CDR3 DNA follows: TGTGCCAGCAGTTACGCGGGAGGTAACACAGATACGCAGTATTTT. The encoded protein is CASSYAGGNTDTQYF.

This clonotype was seen only a few times. The CDR3: CASSYEGWGQPQHF. In DNA form, the CDR3 reads TGTGCCAGCAGCTACGAGGGGTGGGGTCAGCCCCAGCATTTT. This chain joins TRBV5-5 and TRBJ1-5, with D possibly TRBD1 on 5 matching bases. The length of the CDR3 is 14 residues. The V gene's germline CDR1 is SGHKS and CDR2 YYEKEE (reference sequence). Trimming removed 3 bases from V and 6 bases from J, with 13 bases in between. The variable domain in full, completed from reference TRBV5-5 and TRBJ1-5, reads DAGVTQSPTHLIKTRGQQVTLRCSPISGHKSVSWYQQVLGQGPQFIFQYYEKEERGRGNFPDRFSARQFPNYSSELNVNALLLGDSALYLCASSYEGWGQPQHFGDGTRLSIL.

This clonotype was detected a few times. The chain uses TRBV20-1 and TRBJ1-4; D may be TRBD1 (5 bases). In germline, CDR1 is DFQATT, CDR2 SNEGSKA (reference sequence). The ends were cut back, 3 bases at V and 8 bases at J, with 28 bases in the middle. The CDR3 spans 18 residues. The CDR3 DNA follows: TGCAGTGCTAGTTTTCGGGAATACGGACAAGATTGGGAGGAAAAACTGTTTTTT. It codes for CSASFREYGQDWEEKLFF.

This clonotype was detected a few times. The V gene is TRBV15, the J gene TRBJ1-1; 7 nucleotides align to TRBD1. The germline gives CDR1 LNHNV, CDR2 YYDKDF (reference sequence). V trimming: 2 bases; J trimming: 3 bases; junction bases outside the gene matches: 6. This CDR3 contains 15 residues. Here the CDR3 reads CATSRSTGTDTEAFF. As DNA, the CDR3 is TGTGCCACCAGCAGATCGACAGGGACGGACACTGAAGCTTTCTTT. Combining the CDR3 with reference TRBV15 and TRBJ1-1 gives the whole variable domain DAMVIQNPRYQVTQFGKPVTLSCSQTLNHNVMYWYQQKSSQAPKLLFHYYDKDFNNEADTPDNFQSRRPNTSFCFLDIRSPGLGDTAMYLCATSRSTGTDTEAFFGQGTRLTVV.

This clonotype has more than one count but fewer than ten. V usage is TRBV5-1 and J usage is TRBJ2-1; 10 positions match TRBD2. The germline CDR1 and CDR2 sequences are SGHRS and YFSETQ. Germline trimming cut 4 bases from V and 0 bases from J; bases unmatched to any gene: 7. This CDR3 has 17 residues. CDR3 region: CASSPWASGGSYNEQFF. CDR3 nucleotides: TGCGCCAGCAGCCCGTGGGCTAGCGGGGGCTCCTACAATGAGCAGTTCTTC.

The gene calls are TRBV5-5 and TRBJ2-3, with TRBD1 matching 8 bases. This CDR3 is built from 16 residues. V trimming: 0 bases; J trimming: 5 bases; junction bases outside the gene matches: 8. Germline-derived CDR1 and CDR2 are SGHKS and YYEKEE (reference sequence). The DNA of the CDR3 is TGTGCCAGCAGCTTGGAGGTCAGGGGGCCGGTAGATACGCAGTATTTT. It codes for CASSLEVRGPVDTQYF. The full variable domain, with the rest looked up from reference TRBV5-5 and TRBJ2-3, is DAGVTQSPTHLIKTRGQQVTLRCSPISGHKSVSWYQQVLGQGPQFIFQYYEKEERGRGNFPDRFSARQFPNYSSELNVNALLLGDSALYLCASSLEVRGPVDTQYFGPGTRLTVL.

Concerning this clonotype itself: A much larger clone sits a single nucleotide away, making a read error possible. V and J are TRBV6-2 or TRBV6-3 and TRBJ2-1, with TRBD2 matching 7 bases. The germline V gene encodes CDR1 MNHEY and CDR2 SVGEGT. The CDR3 covers 13 residues. V lost 7 bases and J lost 9; bases outside the gene matches: 9. For the CDR3, the DNA is TGTGCCAGCACTCGGGGGGTTGGCAGTGAGCAGTTCTTC. It translates to CASTRGVGSEQFF.

V usage is TRBV20-1 and J usage is TRBJ1-5; no firm D call. The CDR3 has 14 residues. V dropped 3 bases and J dropped 1 base, with 10 bases sitting between them. Germline CDR1 DFQATT, CDR2 SNEGSKA (reference sequence). CDR3 protein: CSASGESSNQPQHF. The CDR3 DNA follows: TGCAGTGCTAGTGGTGAGAGCAGCAATCAGCCCCAGCATTTT.

This CDR3 reads CASSQEPGRTPLHF. The CDR3 nucleotides read TGTGCCAGCAGCCAAGAGCCGGGGAGAACACCCCTCCACTTT. The chain carries TRBV14 and TRBJ1-6; D unresolved. The germline V and J ends were trimmed by 0 bases and 11 bases, with 11 bases remaining between them. Germline assignment: CDR1 SGHDN and CDR2 FVKESK. This CDR3 is 14 amino acids long.

This clonotype was counted at least ten times. This chain links TRBV12-3 or TRBV12-4 with TRBJ2-3; 8 nucleotides match TRBD1. There are 13 residues in the CDR3. With 6 bases clipped from V and 10 bases from J, the junction kept 9 bases outside the gene matches. The CDR3 DNA reads as TGTGCCAGCAGCACGCTGGACAGGGCTTCGCAGTATTTT. This sequence encodes CASSTLDRASQYF.

The sample holds a few counts of this clonotype. This chain connects TRBV20-1 to TRBJ1-1; TRBD1 might be the D (5 bases). V dropped 5 bases and J dropped 0 bases, with 25 bases sitting between them. Per germline, CDR1 DFQATT and CDR2 SNEGSKA (reference sequence). The CDR3 loop spans 18 amino acids. The CDR3 DNA reads as TGCAGTGCTGGGGCAGGCCGGCTTGCAGTACGCGTGAACACTGAAGCTTTCTTT. Protein product: CSAGAGRLAVRVNTEAFF.

This clonotype came up many times. This chain joins TRBV20-1 and TRBJ2-7; D might be TRBD1 (6 bases). Germline CDR1 reads DFQATT; CDR2 reads SNEGSKA (reference sequence). The length of the CDR3 is 15 residues. The V end was cut by 3 bases, the J end by 5 bases, with 20 bases between. The CDR3 DNA reads as TGCAGTGCTAGGGACAGTGGGAGTCTTTGGGACGAGCAGTACTTC. Protein: CSARDSGSLWDEQYF.

Only a few counts were recorded for this clonotype. This rearrangement joins TRBV28 to TRBJ2-7; 8 bases line up with TRBD1. This CDR3 is built from 15 residues. The germline V gene has CDR1 MDHEN and CDR2 SYDVKM. V shed 2 bases and J 4 bases; nucleotides not matched to a gene: 7. The CDR3 region has the DNA TGTGCCAGCAGTTTAACTTCGACAGGGGAGTACGAGCAGTACTTC. This gives the protein CASSLTSTGEYEQYF.

This clonotype was found many times. The rearrangement uses TRBV5-1 and TRBJ2-3; 11 bases agree with TRBD1. This CDR3 has 16 residues. V lost 4 bases, J lost 3 bases, and 7 bases stayed unmatched. The germline gives CDR1 SGHRS, CDR2 YFSETQ. The chain's CDR3 is CASSDRGQGATDTQYF. The CDR3, as DNA: TGCGCCAGCAGCGACCGTGGACAGGGGGCAACAGATACGCAGTATTTT.

This chain links TRBV28 with TRBJ2-1; 9 bases line up with TRBD1. Germline V lookup: CDR1 MDHEN, CDR2 SYDVKM. The CDR3 loop spans 14 amino acids. Unmatched junction bases numbered 8, after V lost 5 bases and J lost 9 bases. The CDR3 DNA follows: TGTGCCAGCAGTAGACAGGGGGGATCGGGTGAGCAGTTCTTC. This sequence encodes CASSRQGGSGEQFF.

This clonotype showed up just a few times. The chain is built from TRBV20-1 and TRBJ2-5; 13 bases align to TRBD2. This CDR3 spans 17 amino acids. Germline V gene data show CDR1 as DFQATT and CDR2 as SNEGSKA (reference sequence). Trimming cost V 1 base and J 1 base; bases outside gene matches: 6. CDR3 DNA sequence: TGCAGTGCTAGAGGGGGGACTAGCGGGGCGAGCCAAGAGACCCAGTACTTC. Its protein product is CSARGGTSGASQETQYF.

This CDR3 reads CATTGGQESTDTQYF. The DNA of the CDR3 is TGTGCCACTACCGGGGGACAGGAGTCCACAGATACGCAGTATTTT. This rearrangement joins TRBV15 to TRBJ2-3; 8 bases match TRBD1. Germline lookup yields CDR1 LNHNV and CDR2 YYDKDF (reference sequence). After removal of 9 bases from V and 2 bases from J, the junction contained 10 bases not matched to a gene. The CDR3 consists of 15 residues.